This is a list of T cell receptor beta chains from one sample in a study of T cell changes during pregnancy in multiple sclerosis. Here immunoSEQ multiplex PCR was the method, and the copy in TCRdb shows in-frame clones only, minus some. The profile shows some 43,000 clones, about 90% of them singletons. The material sequenced was CD8+ T cells from peripheral blood mononuclear cells, taken in the first trimester of pregnancy. These receptors were obtained from a female donor with multiple sclerosis, enrolled in a pregnancy study. The CDR3 runs from the conserved cysteine through the conserved F or W.

V,J,CDR3
TRBV5-6,TRBJ1-2,CASSAPGQGEGYTF
TRBV19,TRBJ2-3,CASSPSGQGIQYF
TRBV4-2,TRBJ1-4,CASSQDEDRGFGEKLFF
TRBV7-6,TRBJ2-2,CASSINEPGAGELFF
TRBV10-1,TRBJ2-7,CASSDPLAGGPKDEQYF
TRBV30,TRBJ1-2,CAWTTGGYGYTF
TRBV9,TRBJ1-2,CASSENDRDYGYTF
TRBV6-1,TRBJ2-5,CASSATADQETQYF
TRBV27,TRBJ1-6,CASKTGLASPLHF
TRBV29-1,TRBJ2-2,CSVVGGAGTGELFF
TRBV7-9,TRBJ2-5,CASSLGERKETQYF
TRBV2,TRBJ1-5,CASSRSGYSNQPQHF
TRBV6-5,TRBJ1-5,CASSYSPNQPQHF
TRBV13,TRBJ2-7,CASSTGSAYEQYF
TRBV5-8,TRBJ1-6,CASSPWAPSSYNSPLHF
TRBV6-1,TRBJ2-7,CASSGRQGLYEQYF
TRBV27,TRBJ2-1,CASSRGWNDNEQFF
TRBV7-9,TRBJ2-7,CASNPGGYEQYF
TRBV2,TRBJ2-3,CASTPGTVAPGTQYF
TRBV9,TRBJ1-4,CASSVEGVGGEKLFF
TRBV7-9,TRBJ2-4,CASSFTYLAKNIQYF
TRBV4-1,TRBJ2-1,CASSPRESSTTNEQFF
TRBV9,TRBJ2-3,CASSVESGGNTDTQYF
TRBV7-9,TRBJ1-1,CASSLLGRGRKNTEAFF
TRBV7-8,TRBJ2-1,CASSSGQGLYGEQFF
TRBV29-1,TRBJ2-1,CSVEWTSGYNEQFF
TRBV7-9,TRBJ2-5,CASSVGGHPQETQYF
TRBV6-1,TRBJ1-2,CASSEMVGKGENYGYTF
TRBV29-1,TRBJ1-2,CSAPRGQDGYTF
TRBV7-2,TRBJ1-1,CASSFGQHTEAFF
TRBV19,TRBJ2-1,CASSSINEQFF
TRBV7-9,TRBJ2-3,CASSRPGQKADTQYF
TRBV28,TRBJ1-1,CASSSSDIEPIETEAFF
TRBV19,TRBJ2-7,CASSIGGAYEQYF
TRBV2,TRBJ2-7,CASRSAPAQGRPLTEQYF
TRBV5-6,TRBJ1-1,CASSFLGQPNTEAFF
TRBV5-1,TRBJ2-1,CASSSLNWGLDDGEQFF
TRBV12-5,TRBJ2-1,CASGLSGGRYNEQFF
TRBV11-2,TRBJ2-7,CASRPGLAVYEQYF
TRBV7-6,TRBJ2-2,CASSHRADTGELFF
TRBV5-6,TRBJ2-5,CASSLDQGRETQYF
TRBV4-2,TRBJ1-2,CASSQSRQHYGYTF
TRBV27,TRBJ1-1,CASSLGGSNTEAFF
TRBV9,TRBJ1-1,CASSPRTGSTEAFF
TRBV7-9,TRBJ1-1,CASSKTGVRRNTEAFF
TRBV5-1,TRBJ2-1,CASSSAKTSGSYNEQFF
TRBV13,TRBJ2-7,CASSPFRGSYEQYF
TRBV29-1,TRBJ1-1,CTHRGGPSGTEAFF
TRBV2,TRBJ1-1,CASSDLDVEAFF
TRBV19,TRBJ1-1,CASSWRGMNTEAFF
TRBV7-4,TRBJ2-1,CASRSGQTYNEQFF
TRBV27,TRBJ2-1,CASSSSPQGNEQFF
TRBV6-5,TRBJ1-5,CASSYSAAGNQPQHF
TRBV30,TRBJ2-5,CAWSSGGFQETQYF
TRBV12-5,TRBJ2-1,CASGYGLAGEDNEQFF